Presented here are 26 T cell receptor beta chains from one specimen sequenced in a study of blood T cell repertoires in COVID-19. The repertoire was sequenced with immunoSEQ multiplex PCR; TCRdb's copy has only in-frame clones and lacks some. This table holds 72,000 or so clones, about nine tenths found once. Source material: peripheral blood. Receptor source: a woman of 80 years or more with acute or convalescent COVID-19.

CDR3 coding DNA: TGTGCCAGTAATCAGGATGGCTACACCTTC. As protein: CASNQDGYTF. The chain has TRBV19 and TRBJ1-2; D remains ambiguous. The CDR3 has 10 amino acids. Trimming stripped 7 bases from V and 6 bases from J, with 6 bases between. Germline V gene sequence: CDR1 LNHDA, CDR2 SQIVND (reference sequence).

The V and J genes are TRBV2 and TRBJ2-1, with TRBD2 identical over 8 bases. Germline CDR1 SNHLY, CDR2 FYNNEI. This CDR3 spans 13 amino acids. Trimming removed 10 bases from V and 8 bases from J; junction bases left unmatched: 10. The CDR3 DNA is TGTGCCACCGCCCTGGGGCGGGAGGATGAGCAGTTCTTC. Amino acids: CATALGREDEQFF.

The V and J genes are TRBV7-2 and TRBJ1-2; D is ambiguous. Germline CDR1 reads SGHTA; CDR2 reads FQGNSA. V gave up 0 bases and J gave up 5 bases, with 4 bases separating them. The CDR3 consists of 12 residues. CDR3 in DNA: TGTGCCAGCAGCTTAGCTTCATATGGCTACACCTTC. As protein: CASSLASYGYTF.

This chain connects TRBV7-2 to TRBJ1-3; weak D call: TRBD1 (6 bases). Germline CDR1 is SGHTA and CDR2 is FQGNSA. Trimming took off 6 bases at V and 4 bases at J, with 10 bases between the two ends. The CDR3 has 13 residues. The CDR3 nucleotides read TGTGCCAGCAGTGGGGGGGGCGGAAACACCATATATTTT. It translates to CASSGGGGNTIYF.

The chain combines TRBV18 with TRBJ1-6; a possible D gene is TRBD1 (5 bases). Between the trimmed V and J ends, which lost 1 base and 8 bases, there was a span of 15 bases. This CDR3 region has 16 residues. CDR1 and CDR2 (germline): KGHSH, LQKENI. CDR3 loop: CASSPLSSLGDSPLHF. CDR3 DNA: TGTGCCAGCTCACCACTATCCTCGTTAGGGGATTCACCCCTCCACTTT.

This sequence joins TRBV4-1 and TRBJ2-3, with 7 nucleotides matching TRBD2. The length of the CDR3 is 18 residues. Germline loops: CDR1 MGHRA, CDR2 YSYEKL. Unmatched junction bases numbered 13, after V lost 1 base and J lost 3 bases. The CDR3 here is CASSQVGRASGGTDTQYF. In nucleotides, the CDR3 is TGCGCCAGCAGCCAAGTGGGGAGGGCGAGCGGAGGTACAGATACGCAGTATTTT.

The chain links TRBV24-1 to TRBJ2-2; TRBD1 might be the D (6 bases). There are 14 residues in the CDR3. The V and J ends lost 7 bases and 5 bases respectively, with 13 bases between them. In germline, CDR1 is KGHDR, CDR2 SFDVKD. CDR3 nucleotide sequence: TGTGCCACCAGAGGACAGACCGAAACCGGGGAGCTGTTTTTT. It specifies CATRGQTETGELFF.

The chain uses TRBV7-8 and TRBJ2-7; the D gene is possibly TRBD1 (6 bases). Germline CDR1 SGHVS, CDR2 FQNEAQ. The CDR3 consists of 17 residues. V lost 1 base to trimming and J lost 3 bases, with 19 bases between them. Here the CDR3 reads CASSLVIRGGVGYEQYF. DNA of the CDR3: TGTGCCAGCAGCTTAGTTATCAGGGGTGGGGTCGGCTACGAGCAGTACTTC.

The CDR3 loop reads CASSTFGTPYNEQFF. CDR3 DNA sequence: TGTGCCAGCAGTACCTTCGGGACACCCTACAATGAGCAGTTCTTC. The rearrangement uses TRBV28 and TRBJ2-1; D is possibly TRBD1 (6 bases). Per the germline V gene, CDR1 is MDHEN and CDR2 is SYDVKM. This CDR3 spans 15 amino acids. Between the trimmed V and J ends, which lost 5 bases and 2 bases, there was a span of 13 bases.

This clone has a single count. The V gene is TRBV18, the J gene TRBJ1-1, with D uncertain. The germline CDR1 and CDR2 sequences are KGHSH and LQKENI. V was shortened by 5 bases and J by 3 bases, with 10 bases between the two germline ends. The CDR3 has 13 residues. CDR3 bases: TGTGCCAGCTCAACGGGAGGGTACACTGAAGCTTTCTTT. Its protein is CASSTGGYTEAFF.

This clone appeared a single time. The chain links TRBV18 to TRBJ2-5; the match to TRBD2 covers 10 bases. The CDR3 contains 18 residues. Germline V gene data show CDR1 as KGHSH and CDR2 as LQKENI. The ends lost 2 bases at V and 4 bases at J; junction bases unmatched: 13. The CDR3 loop reads CASSPYQALAGRLETQYF. In nucleotides, the CDR3 is TGTGCCAGCTCACCATACCAGGCACTAGCGGGAAGACTAGAGACCCAGTACTTC. Together with reference TRBV18 and TRBJ2-5, the CDR3 gives the full variable domain: NAGVMQNPRHLVRRRGQEARLRCSPMKGHSHVYWYRQLPEEGLKFMVYLQKENIIDESGMPKERFSAEFPKEGPSILRIQQVVRGDSAAYFCASSPYQALAGRLETQYFGPGTRLLVL.

The chain employs TRBV29-1 and TRBJ2-3, with D hard to call. V was pared by 6 bases and J by 4 bases, with 8 bases between. CDR1 is SQVTM, CDR2 ANQGSEA, per germline. The CDR3 has 11 residues. The CDR3 sequence: CSVRSPDTQYF. CDR3 bases: TGCAGCGTCAGGTCCCCAGATACGCAGTATTTT.

The chain is built from TRBV3-1 (or the pseudogene TRBV3-2) and TRBJ1-5; the match to TRBD1 covers 7 bases. Germline CDR1 and CDR2: LGHDT and YNNKEL (reference sequence). This CDR3 comprises 14 residues. Trimming took 5 bases from V and 4 from J; bases not matched to a gene: 5. CDR3 nucleotide sequence: TGTGCCAGCAGCGCTAGACAGGGAAATCAGCCCCAGCATTTT. It is translated as CASSARQGNQPQHF.

The chain uses TRBV11-3 and TRBJ2-3; D perhaps matches TRBD2 (6 bases). The CDR3 sequence is 16 residues long. V gave up 5 bases and J gave up 6 bases, with 21 bases separating them. Germline V gives CDR1 SGHNT, CDR2 YENEEA. CDR3 sequence reads: CASSRAGTLNGDTQYF. Written as DNA, the CDR3 is TGTGCCAGCAGCCGAGCCGGGACTCTCAACGGGGATACGCAGTATTTT.

V usage is TRBV3-1 (or the pseudogene TRBV3-2) and J usage is TRBJ1-1; tentatively, D is TRBD1 (6 bases). V was pared by 2 bases and J by 2 bases, with 9 bases between. The CDR3 runs to 14 residues. CDR1 LGHDT and CDR2 YNNKEL come from the germline V gene (reference sequence). The CDR3 loop is CASSQLQGNTEAFF. In DNA, the CDR3 is TGTGCCAGCAGCCAATTACAGGGTAACACTGAAGCTTTCTTT.

The chain links TRBV28 to TRBJ1-1; D is unclear. Germline CDR1 and CDR2: MDHEN and SYDVKM. The CDR3 has 13 amino acids. V gave up 4 bases and J gave up 1 base, with 7 bases separating them. As DNA, the CDR3 is TGTGCCAGCAGTTCGGGGTCGAACACTGAAGCTTTCTTT. Its translation: CASSSGSNTEAFF. Looking up the rest from reference TRBV28 and TRBJ1-1 gives the full variable domain: DVKVTQSSRYLVKRTGEKVFLECVQDMDHENMFWYRQDPGLGLRLIYFSYDVKMKEKGDIPEGYSVSREKKERFSLILESASTNQTSMYLCASSSGSNTEAFFGQGTRLTVV.

V and J are TRBV7-6 and TRBJ1-6; tentatively, D is TRBD1 (5 bases). The CDR3 has 16 amino acids. Germline CDR1 is SGHVS and CDR2 is FNYEAQ. Trimming removed 1 base from V and 4 bases from J, with 11 bases in between. This chain's CDR3 is CASSLGAGTYNSPLHF. For the CDR3, the DNA is TGTGCCAGCAGCTTAGGAGCAGGGACTTATAATTCACCCCTCCACTTT.

The V gene is TRBV24-1, the J gene TRBJ2-5; D unclear. CDR1 KGHDR and CDR2 SFDVKD come from the germline V gene. The CDR3 loop spans 14 amino acids. V was trimmed by 5 bases and J by 2 bases, leaving 11 bases between them. The CDR3 reads CATSAKQQQETQYF. The CDR3 DNA reads as TGTGCCACCAGTGCCAAACAGCAGCAAGAGACCCAGTACTTC.

This clone was seen just once. The CDR3 sequence: CASRTGTGGTGELFF. The CDR3 DNA reads as TGTGCCAGCAGGACCGGGACAGGAGGCACCGGGGAGCTGTTTTTT. This rearrangement joins TRBV2 to TRBJ2-2, with 8 bases lining up with TRBD1. V lost 6 bases, J lost 4 bases, and 7 bases stayed unmatched. Germline assignment: CDR1 SNHLY and CDR2 FYNNEI. CDR3 length: 15 amino acids.

The chain has TRBV3-1 (or the pseudogene TRBV3-2) and TRBJ1-3; unclear D gene. The V end lost 6 bases, the J end lost 5 bases, and 14 bases lay between the germline ends. Germline CDR1 is LGHDT and CDR2 is YNNKEL (reference sequence). CDR3 length: 14 amino acids. CDR3 nucleotides: TGTGCCAGCAGTCCGTCGGGAGGTAGAAACACCATATATTTT. As protein: CASSPSGGRNTIYF.

V usage is TRBV11-2 and J usage is TRBJ1-1; 10 bases fit TRBD1. The CDR3 is 15 residues long. The V segment lost 4 bases and the J segment 6 bases; nucleotides outside the gene matches: 8. CDR1 and CDR2 (germline): SGHAT, FQNNGV. CDR3 sequence (DNA): TGTGCCAGCAGCTCGCTGACAGGGGGCGTCGCTGAAGCTTTCTTT. Its translation is CASSSLTGGVAEAFF.

This clone was detected only once. CDR3 protein: CASSFMGTQPYEQYF. The CDR3 DNA is TGTGCCAGCAGCTTTATGGGGACTCAACCCTACGAGCAGTACTTC. The rearrangement uses TRBV5-6 and TRBJ2-7; D might be TRBD2 (6 bases). From germline, CDR1 is SGHDT and CDR2 YYEEEE. CDR3 length: 15 amino acids. Trimming left V 2 bases short and J 2 bases short, with 14 bases between.

V gene TRBV19 combines with J gene TRBJ1-2; D remains unclear. Germline loops: CDR1 LNHDA, CDR2 SQIVND (reference sequence). Trimming removed 3 bases at V and 5 bases at J, with 10 bases between. The CDR3 contains 13 residues. The CDR3 coding sequence is TGTGCCAGTAGTATGACTGAGAGGTATGGCTACACCTTC. Translation gives CASSMTERYGYTF.

The chain links TRBV5-4 to TRBJ2-7, with D possibly TRBD2 on 5 matching bases. CDR1 SGHNT and CDR2 YYREEE come from the germline V gene (reference sequence). The V gene lost 0 bases and the J gene lost 3 bases, with 13 bases spanning the gap. The CDR3 consists of 15 residues. CDR3 DNA: TGTGCCAGCAGCTTGGCTAGCACCACCTTCTACGAGCAGTACTTC. This sequence encodes CASSLASTTFYEQYF.

The chain joins TRBV28 to TRBJ1-5, with D perhaps matching TRBD1 (5 bases). Trimming removed 3 bases from V and 7 bases from J, with 13 bases in between. From germline, CDR1 is MDHEN and CDR2 SYDVKM. CDR3 length equals 14 residues. CDR3 region: CASSFLDGGQPQHF. Here the CDR3 DNA reads TGTGCCAGCAGTTTTTTGGACGGGGGACAGCCCCAGCATTTT.

The chain has TRBV27 and TRBJ2-3; possibly TRBD2 for D (6 bases). The germline V gene has CDR1 MNHEY and CDR2 SMNVEV (reference sequence). This CDR3 spans 13 amino acids. Trimming took off 4 bases at V and 14 bases at J, with 19 bases between the two ends. The CDR3 here is CASSYGGLPIWYF. The CDR3 DNA reads TGTGCCAGCAGTTACGGGGGACTCCCGATATGGTATTTT.